This T cell receptor beta chain was recorded in a study of regulatory dendritic cells for organ transplantation. On the study more broadly: On day 6, the dendritic cells were exposed to LPS.

Overall study results and limits: Between individuals, the alloreactive memory CD8+ T cell pool differed considerably.

With respect to this clone: Its specificity is unknown.

The data were produced by immunoSEQ multiplex PCR, yet TCRdb's version contains in-frame clones alone and is incomplete. The profile shows 12,000 or so clones, roughly 91% of them singletons. Germline CDR1 reads SGHDT; CDR2 reads YYEEEE. With 0 bases removed from V and 4 bases from J, the gap between germline ends came to 11 bases. This CDR3 is 14 amino acids long. Allogeneic regulatory or mature dendritic cells were co-cultured for roughly five days with CFSE-labeled sorted T cells at 1:10. This sequence originates from a human donor in good health. The J gene is TRBJ2-7, the V gene TRBV5-6; D not resolved. The sample consisted of naive CD8+ T cells from blood cultured with dendritic cells. Subset meaning: CD45RA+ naive T cells. This CDR3 is CASSLGTTQYEQYF. CDR3 in DNA: TGTGCCAGCAGCTTGGGAACAACCCAATACGAGCAGTACTTC.